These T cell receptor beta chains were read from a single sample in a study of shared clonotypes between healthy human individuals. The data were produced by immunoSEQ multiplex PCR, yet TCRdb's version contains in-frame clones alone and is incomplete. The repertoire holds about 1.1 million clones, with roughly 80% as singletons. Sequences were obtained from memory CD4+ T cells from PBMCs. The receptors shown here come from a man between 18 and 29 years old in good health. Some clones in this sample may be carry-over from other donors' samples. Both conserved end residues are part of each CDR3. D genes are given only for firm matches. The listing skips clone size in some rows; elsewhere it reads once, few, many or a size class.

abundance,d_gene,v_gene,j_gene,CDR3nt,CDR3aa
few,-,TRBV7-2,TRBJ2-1,TGTGCCAGCAGCTTAATAGGGTCCTACAGTGAGCAGTTCTTC,CASSLIGSYSEQFF
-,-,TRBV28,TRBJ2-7,TGTGCCAGCAGTTTATTAGTTACGGTGAGCTCCTACGAGCAGTACTTC,CASSLLVTVSSYEQYF
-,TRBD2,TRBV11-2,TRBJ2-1,TGTGCCAGCAGCCCGGTAGCGGGACGCTCCTACAATGAGCAGTTCTTC,CASSPVAGRSYNEQFF
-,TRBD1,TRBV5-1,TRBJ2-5,TGCGCCAGCAGCTCAAAAACAGGGGACCGTGCAGAGACCCAGTACTTC,CASSSKTGDRAETQYF
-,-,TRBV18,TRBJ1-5,TGTGCCAGCTCCTCCACCTACAGTAGCAATCAGCCCCAGCATTTT,CASSSTYSSNQPQHF
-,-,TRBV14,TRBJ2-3,TGTGCCAGCATAGGAGATACGCAGTATTTT,CASIGDTQYF
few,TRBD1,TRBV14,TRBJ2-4,TGTGCCAGCAGCCCATTGACAGGGTTCGGCATTCAGTACTTC,CASSPLTGFGIQYF
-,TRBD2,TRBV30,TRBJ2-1,TGTGCCTGGAGTGTGAGGCGGGAGGGTAATGAGCAGTTCTTC,CAWSVRREGNEQFF
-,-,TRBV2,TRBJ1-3,TGTGCCAGCAGTGAACAGTATTCCTCTGGAAACACCATATATTTT,CASSEQYSSGNTIYF
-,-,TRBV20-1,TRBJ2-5,TGCAGTGCTAGAACGGAGACCCAGTACTTC,CSARTETQYF
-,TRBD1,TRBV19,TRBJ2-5,TGTGCCAGTAGTATTGGGGACAGGGTTTATGGGACCCAGTACTTC,CASSIGDRVYGTQYF
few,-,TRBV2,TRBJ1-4,TGTGCCAGCACCCCCCGGGAAAATGAAAAACTGTTTTTT,CASTPRENEKLFF
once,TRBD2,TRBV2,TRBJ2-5,TGTGCCAGCAGTCGGCTAGCGGGAGGGCCGGGGTTTACCCAGTACTTC,CASSRLAGGPGFTQYF
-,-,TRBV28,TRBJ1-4,TGTGCCAGCAGTCACCGTCTACAGCTTAATGAAAAACTGTTTTTT,CASSHRLQLNEKLFF
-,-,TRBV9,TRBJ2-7,TGTGCCAGCAGCGCTAGCGACTACGAGCAGTACTTC,CASSASDYEQYF